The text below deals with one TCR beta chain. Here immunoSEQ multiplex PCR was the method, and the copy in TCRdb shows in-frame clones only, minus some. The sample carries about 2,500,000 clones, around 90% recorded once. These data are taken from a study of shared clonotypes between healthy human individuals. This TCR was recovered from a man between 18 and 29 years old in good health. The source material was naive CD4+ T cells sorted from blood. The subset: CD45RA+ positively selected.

The CDR3 DNA reads as TGTGCAAGTCGCTTAGCCTGGGGACAGGAAAATCAGCCCCAGCATTTT. This translates into CASRLAWGQENQPQHF. This sequence joins TRBV12-2 and TRBJ1-5; TRBD1 reflects the table's D call only, with no check against the DNA. TRBV12-2 is a pseudogene. This CDR3 comprises 16 residues.